The 21 T cell receptor beta chains listed next were all sequenced from one sample in a study of T cells in Graves' hyperthyroidism and ophthalmopathy. Amplification of TCR beta CDR3 regions used RNA as the template. RT-PCR in the first round (using the HTBI primer set) targeted the TCR CDR3. A single record per CDR3 protein comes from TCRdb applying MiXCR to the multiplex PCR reads. The data contain 600,000 to 650,000 distinct CDR3 sequences, 15% to 20% of them seen just once; the ten biggest clones take up 3.8%. What was sequenced was blood. These receptors were obtained from a woman aged 25 to 39 with Graves' hyperthyroidism.

This clonotype was found many times. The J gene is TRBJ1-1, the V gene TRBV5-1, with TRBD1 as a possible D gene (5 bases). The ends were cut back, 1 base at V and 4 bases at J, with 14 bases in the middle. CDR1 is SGHRS, CDR2 YFSETQ, per germline. This CDR3 has 15 amino acids. Here the CDR3 reads CASSLTPGRGTEAFF. In nucleotides, the CDR3 is TGCGCCAGCAGCTTGACACCGGGACGGGGCACTGAAGCTTTCTTT.

This clonotype was recorded a few times. The V call is TRBV6-1, the J call TRBJ2-3; 10 nucleotides agree with TRBD1. CDR3 size: 15 residues. Germline V gene data show CDR1 as MNHNS and CDR2 as SASEGT. V trimming: 3 bases; J trimming: 4 bases; junction bases outside the gene matches: 4. The DNA of the CDR3 is TGTGCCAGCAGTGATTCCGGGACAGGGGCAGATACGCAGTATTTT. Translating gives CASSDSGTGADTQYF.

This clonotype was found many times. The chain employs TRBV24-1 and TRBJ1-1, with a weak D call TRBD1 (6 bases). The CDR3 consists of 13 residues. V lost 12 bases and J 3 bases, leaving 16 bases between the germline ends. Per germline, CDR1 KGHDR and CDR2 SFDVKD. The DNA of the CDR3 is TGTGCCGTCGGGGTCGAGGGGGACACTGAAGCTTTCTTT. Translating it yields CAVGVEGDTEAFF.

The table lists this clonotype with many counts. The gene calls are TRBV7-3 and TRBJ1-1; 7 bases match TRBD1. Trimming cost V 0 bases and J 0 bases; bases outside gene matches: 7. Germline V CDR1 and CDR2: SGHTA, FQGTGA. This CDR3 spans 17 amino acids. CDR3 protein: CASSLTDRAVLNTEAFF. The CDR3 coding sequence is TGTGCCAGCAGCTTAACCGACAGGGCAGTTCTGAACACTGAAGCTTTCTTT.

In this sample, this clonotype turned up a few times. The chain couples TRBV20-1 to TRBJ1-5; D unclear. The CDR3 is made up of 15 amino acids. V lost 3 bases and J 1 base, leaving 13 bases between the germline ends. Germline CDR1 is DFQATT and CDR2 is SNEGSKA (reference sequence). The CDR3 region is CSARGRGRSNQPQHF. In DNA form, the CDR3 reads TGCAGTGCTAGGGGTCGGGGAAGGAGCAATCAGCCCCAGCATTTT.

This clonotype was counted a few times. V usage is TRBV29-1 and J usage is TRBJ2-5; the D call may be TRBD1 or TRBD2 (6 bases each). Germline CDR1 SQVTM, CDR2 ANQGSEA. The CDR3 has 14 amino acids. Between the trimmed V and J ends, which lost 4 bases and 5 bases, there was a span of 17 bases. The CDR3 loop reads CSVVSGASAETQYF. CDR3 coding DNA: TGCAGCGTTGTGTCGGGGGCCTCGGCGGAGACCCAGTACTTC.

In its sample, this clonotype was seen a few times. This chain connects TRBV7-9 to TRBJ1-1; no clear D gene. Germline CDR1 and CDR2: SEHNR and FQNEAQ (reference sequence). Trimming left V 1 base short and J 6 bases short, with 6 bases between. This CDR3 has 12 amino acids. CDR3 coding DNA: TGTGCCAGCAGCTTAGAAAAGGCTGAAGCTTTCTTT. It yields the protein CASSLEKAEAFF. The full variable domain, rest sourced from reference TRBV7-9 and TRBJ1-1, is DTGVSQNPRHKITKRGQNVTFRCDPISEHNRLYWYRQTLGQGPEFLTYFQNEAQLEKSRLLSDRFSAERPKGSFSTLEIQRTEQGDSAMYLCASSLEKAEAFFGQGTRLTVV.

This clonotype has only a few counts. The chain's CDR3 is CASTLVGGNTEAFF. Written as DNA, the CDR3 is TGTGCCAGCACCTTAGTGGGGGGAAACACTGAAGCTTTCTTT. V gene TRBV9 combines with J gene TRBJ1-1; tentative D call: TRBD1 (5 bases). Trimming stripped 6 bases from V and 2 bases from J, with 14 bases between. Germline V gene data show CDR1 as SGDLS and CDR2 as YYNGEE. This CDR3 has 14 residues.

The table lists this clonotype with a few counts. The chain's CDR3 is CASSVDAGLLEQYF. Written as DNA, the CDR3 is TGTGCCAGCAGCGTAGATGCGGGACTCCTCGAGCAGTACTTC. The chain joins TRBV9 to TRBJ2-7; D is possibly TRBD2 (6 bases). In germline, CDR1 is SGDLS, CDR2 YYNGEE. The CDR3 consists of 14 residues. V was clipped by 0 bases and J by 6 bases, with 13 bases between them.

About this clonotype: A read error may explain this, as a much larger clone is one base away. This sequence joins TRBV30 and TRBJ2-1, with D tentatively TRBD1 or TRBD2 (5 bases each). The CDR3 has 12 amino acids. Germline values: CDR1 GTSNPN, CDR2 SVGIG (reference sequence). CDR3 region: CGWSNRGAEQFF. In nucleotides, the CDR3 is TGTGGCTGGAGTAATAGGGGAGCTGAGCAGTTCTTC.

The V call is TRBV27, the J call TRBJ2-1; D ambiguous. Trimming pared 0 bases from V and 6 bases from J, leaving 6 bases between. The CDR3 length is 13 residues. Looked up from germline, CDR1 is MNHEY and CDR2 is SMNVEV (reference sequence). In DNA, the CDR3 is TGTGCCAGCAGTTTATCGGCACCCAATGAGCAGTTCTTC. It encodes CASSLSAPNEQFF.

Ten or more counts support this clonotype. The V call is TRBV28, the J call TRBJ2-5; 7 nucleotides match TRBD2. Looked up from germline, CDR1 is MDHEN and CDR2 is SYDVKM. The J segment lost 1 base and the V segment lost 6 bases, leaving 8 bases of the junction unmatched. The CDR3 contains 15 residues. Here the CDR3 reads CASSPVWEGQETQYF. DNA for the CDR3: TGTGCCAGCAGCCCCGTTTGGGAGGGCCAAGAGACCCAGTACTTC. Using reference TRBV28 and TRBJ2-5 for the parts outside the CDR3, the full variable domain is DVKVTQSSRYLVKRTGEKVFLECVQDMDHENMFWYRQDPGLGLRLIYFSYDVKMKEKGDIPEGYSVSREKKERFSLILESASTNQTSMYLCASSPVWEGQETQYFGPGTRLLVL.

Many counts were recorded for this clonotype. As DNA, the CDR3 is TGTGCCAGCAGTCTCCGACTAGCGGGAGGGTCCGAGCAGTACTTC. Residues: CASSLRLAGGSEQYF. The V call is TRBV27, the J call TRBJ2-7, with 14 bases matching TRBD2. The CDR3 spans 15 residues. V gave up 5 bases and J gave up 6 bases; unmatched junction bases: 6. CDR1 MNHEY and CDR2 SMNVEV come from the germline V gene (reference sequence).

This clonotype has a handful of counts. V usage is TRBV4-1 and J usage is TRBJ2-1, with D hard to call. This CDR3 has 14 residues. Germline V gives CDR1 MGHRA, CDR2 YSYEKL. V dropped 4 bases and J dropped 10 bases, with 17 bases sitting between them. The DNA of the CDR3 is TGCGCCAGCAGCCTACCCTCCCGATCATCCGAGCAGTTCTTC. Amino acids: CASSLPSRSSEQFF.

This clonotype occurred many times. V is TRBV20-1 and J is TRBJ2-1; 12 bases align to TRBD2. The trim removed 6 bases at V and 5 bases at J, leaving 5 bases unmatched. The length of the CDR3 is 14 residues. CDR1 and CDR2 from the germline V gene are DFQATT and SNEGSKA (reference sequence). DNA of the CDR3: TGCAGTGCGTTAACTAGCGGGAGGAACAATGAGCAGTTCTTC. It translates to CSALTSGRNNEQFF.

This clonotype was recorded at least ten times. This chain joins TRBV29-1 and TRBJ2-7, with TRBD2 matching over 9 bases. The CDR3 extends over 15 amino acids. Germline-derived CDR1 and CDR2 are SQVTM and ANQGSEA. J gave up 2 bases and V 3 bases, and 8 bases lay outside the gene matches. This chain's CDR3 is CSVDGSREGAYEQYF. CDR3 bases: TGCAGCGTTGACGGGTCGCGGGAGGGCGCCTACGAGCAGTACTTC.

As to this clonotype: Being one base from a much bigger clone, this may be a read error. The chain uses TRBV6-1 and TRBJ2-2; 7 nucleotides align to TRBD1. The CDR3 has 15 residues. Germline V gives CDR1 MNHNS, CDR2 SASEGT. This CDR3 is CASTPTGFRTGELVF. Written as DNA, the CDR3 is TGTGCCAGCACCCCGACAGGGTTTCGCACCGGGGAGCTGGTTTTT.

The gene calls are TRBV7-2 and TRBJ2-7; 15 bases are a match to TRBD2. Germline trimming cut 6 bases from V and 7 bases from J; bases unmatched to any gene: 7. This CDR3 region has 15 residues. From germline, CDR1 is SGHTA and CDR2 FQGNSA. CDR3 protein: CASRPGLAGGREQYF. CDR3 DNA: TGTGCCAGCAGACCTGGACTAGCGGGAGGGCGGGAGCAGTACTTC.

This clonotype appeared many times. CDR3 loop: CATSSGWGGSYNEQFF. DNA for the CDR3: TGTGCCACCAGCTCCGGATGGGGGGGATCCTACAATGAGCAGTTCTTC. This rearrangement joins TRBV15 to TRBJ2-1; 7 bases match TRBD2. Trimming cost V 5 bases and J 1 base; bases outside gene matches: 8. CDR3 size: 16 residues. The germline gives CDR1 LNHNV, CDR2 YYDKDF (reference sequence).

This clonotype was seen repeatedly, ten times or more. The chain uses TRBV7-9 and TRBJ1-1, with TRBD1 matching 10 bases. This CDR3 spans 14 amino acids. Germline CDR1 and CDR2: SEHNR and FQNEAQ (reference sequence). V was clipped by 5 bases and J by 1 base; unmatched bases: 1. In nucleotides, the CDR3 is TGTGCCAGCAGCCGGGACAGGGGGAACACTGAAGCTTTCTTT. Translating gives CASSRDRGNTEAFF.

V gene TRBV4-1 combines with J gene TRBJ2-1; 7 bases align to TRBD2. This CDR3 is built from 16 residues. Unmatched junction bases numbered 11, after V lost 0 bases and J lost 9 bases. From germline, CDR1 is MGHRA and CDR2 YSYEKL. CDR3 nucleotide sequence: TGCGCCAGCAGCCAAGAGCGTACGGCGGGAGCACGTGAGCAGTTCTTC. This sequence encodes CASSQERTAGAREQFF.